This is a list of T cell receptor beta chains from one sample in a study of blood T cell repertoires in COVID-19. Repertoires were generated with immunoSEQ multiplex PCR, while TCRdb's copy carries only in-frame clones and drops some. Of roughly 170,000 clones listed, about 83% are singletons. Sequences were obtained from peripheral blood. These receptors all stem from a woman younger than 30 who had recovered from COVID-19. CDR3s include the opening cysteine and the closing phenylalanine or tryptophan. A D gene is named only where the DNA matches it firmly. The listing skips clone size in some rows; elsewhere it reads once, few, many or a size class.

V gene: TRBV5-1
clone size: NA
J gene: TRBJ2-2
D gene: NA
CDR3 protein: CASSFDASITGELFF
CDR3 DNA: TGCGCCAGCAGCTTTGATGCTAGCATAACCGGGGAGCTGTTTTTT

V gene: TRBV11-2
clone size: NA
J gene: TRBJ2-1
D gene: TRBD2
CDR3 protein: CASSLDIAGGSYNEQFF
CDR3 DNA: TGTGCCAGCAGCTTAGATATCGCGGGCGGGAGTTACAATGAGCAGTTCTTC

V gene: TRBV7-2
clone size: NA
J gene: TRBJ2-7
D gene: TRBD1
CDR3 protein: CASSIQGGSSYEQYF
CDR3 DNA: TGTGCCAGCAGCATACAGGGGGGAAGCTCCTACGAGCAGTACTTC

V gene: TRBV9
clone size: NA
J gene: TRBJ1-2
D gene: NA
CDR3 protein: CASSVGDYGYTF
CDR3 DNA: TGTGCCAGCAGCGTAGGAGACTATGGCTACACCTTC

V gene: TRBV6-7
clone size: NA
J gene: TRBJ2-7
D gene: TRBD1
CDR3 protein: CASSYSPRGLPDCEQYF
CDR3 DNA: TGTGCCAGCAGTTACTCCCCCAGGGGGCTTCCCGACTGCGAGCAGTACTTC

V gene: TRBV25-1
clone size: NA
J gene: TRBJ2-5
D gene: TRBD2
CDR3 protein: CASSEAAGGLRETQYF
CDR3 DNA: TGTGCCAGCAGTGAAGCGGCGGGGGGGCTGAGAGAGACCCAGTACTTC

V gene: TRBV6-4
clone size: NA
J gene: TRBJ2-1
D gene: NA
CDR3 protein: CASSDSSHTSSSYNEQFF
CDR3 DNA: TGTGCCAGCAGTGACTCTTCCCATACTAGCAGCTCCTACAATGAGCAGTTCTTC

V gene: TRBV2
clone size: NA
J gene: TRBJ1-2
D gene: NA
CDR3 protein: CASSVDRGGYTF
CDR3 DNA: TGTGCCAGCAGTGTGGACAGAGGGGGCTACACCTTC

V gene: TRBV25-1
clone size: NA
J gene: TRBJ1-1
D gene: NA
CDR3 protein: CASREGDGNQGTEAFF
CDR3 DNA: TGTGCCAGCCGCGAGGGGGACGGGAACCAGGGGACTGAAGCTTTCTTT

V gene: TRBV5-1
clone size: NA
J gene: TRBJ2-1
D gene: TRBD2
CDR3 protein: CASSLLWEGSEQFF
CDR3 DNA: TGCGCCAGCAGCTTGTTGTGGGAGGGGAGCGAGCAGTTCTTC

V gene: TRBV6-5
clone size: few
J gene: TRBJ1-1
D gene: NA
CDR3 protein: CASTHLLGGTEAFF
CDR3 DNA: TGTGCCAGCACCCATCTTCTCGGGGGGACTGAAGCTTTCTTT

V gene: TRBV5-1
clone size: NA
J gene: TRBJ2-7
D gene: TRBD2
CDR3 protein: CASSLAAGSSYEQYF
CDR3 DNA: TGCGCCAGCAGCTTGGCAGCGGGGAGCTCCTACGAGCAGTACTTC

V gene: TRBV7-9
clone size: NA
J gene: TRBJ2-7
D gene: TRBD1
CDR3 protein: CASSLGGTAKQYF
CDR3 DNA: TGTGCCAGCAGCTTAGGGGGGACAGCCAAGCAGTACTTC

V gene: TRBV5-1
clone size: NA
J gene: TRBJ1-1
D gene: NA
CDR3 protein: CASSLEQGNTEAFF
CDR3 DNA: TGCGCCAGCAGCTTGGAACAGGGTAACACTGAAGCTTTCTTT

V gene: TRBV10-3
clone size: NA
J gene: TRBJ2-7
D gene: TRBD1
CDR3 protein: CAARDRVAYEQYF
CDR3 DNA: TGTGCCGCCCGGGACAGGGTCGCCTACGAGCAGTACTTC

V gene: TRBV5-1
clone size: NA
J gene: TRBJ1-3
D gene: NA
CDR3 protein: CASQGGNTIYF
CDR3 DNA: TGCGCCAGCCAGGGGGGAAACACCATATATTTT

V gene: TRBV6-1
clone size: once
J gene: TRBJ2-7
D gene: TRBD2
CDR3 protein: CASSLAGGSYEQYF
CDR3 DNA: TGTGCCAGCAGTTTAGCGGGGGGATCCTACGAGCAGTACTTC

V gene: TRBV5-4
clone size: NA
J gene: TRBJ2-1
D gene: TRBD2
CDR3 protein: CASSLVAGDHNEQFF
CDR3 DNA: TGTGCCAGCAGCTTGGTTGCGGGGGACCACAATGAGCAGTTCTTC

V gene: TRBV5-1
clone size: NA
J gene: TRBJ2-5
D gene: TRBD2
CDR3 protein: CASSFFGLAGAVRLQETQYF
CDR3 DNA: TGCGCCAGCAGCTTCTTCGGACTAGCGGGGGCCGTAAGACTGCAAGAGACCCAGTACTTC

V gene: TRBV19
clone size: NA
J gene: TRBJ2-5
D gene: TRBD2
CDR3 protein: CASSSSVAGGETQYF
CDR3 DNA: TGTGCCAGTAGTAGCTCGGTAGCGGGAGGGGAGACCCAGTACTTC

V gene: TRBV5-1
clone size: NA
J gene: TRBJ2-1
D gene: NA
CDR3 protein: CASSLGTSNEQFF
CDR3 DNA: TGCGCCAGCAGCTTGGGAACTAGCAATGAGCAGTTCTTC

V gene: TRBV14
clone size: NA
J gene: TRBJ2-1
D gene: NA
CDR3 protein: CASSPTGLISYNEQFF
CDR3 DNA: TGTGCCAGCAGCCCTACGGGACTGATCTCCTACAATGAGCAGTTCTTC

V gene: TRBV5-5
clone size: NA
J gene: TRBJ2-6
D gene: NA
CDR3 protein: CASSQRTVLTGANVLTF
CDR3 DNA: TGTGCCAGCAGCCAGCGGACAGTCCTCACTGGGGCCAACGTCCTGACTTTC

V gene: TRBV13
clone size: NA
J gene: TRBJ2-1
D gene: NA
CDR3 protein: CASSLSDEQFF
CDR3 DNA: TGTGCCAGCAGCTTAAGCGATGAGCAGTTCTTC

V gene: TRBV21-1
clone size: NA
J gene: TRBJ2-7
D gene: NA
CDR3 protein: CASSKAAGSYEQYF
CDR3 DNA: TGTGCCAGCAGCAAAGCGGCAGGGTCCTACGAGCAGTACTTC

V gene: TRBV6-5
clone size: NA
J gene: TRBJ2-5
D gene: NA
CDR3 protein: CASSSEKETQYF
CDR3 DNA: TGTGCCAGCAGTTCGGAGAAAGAGACCCAGTACTTC

V gene: TRBV5-4
clone size: NA
J gene: TRBJ1-4
D gene: TRBD1
CDR3 protein: CASSPGQQTNEKLFF
CDR3 DNA: TGTGCCAGCAGCCCGGGACAGCAAACTAATGAAAAACTGTTTTTT

V gene: TRBV27
clone size: NA
J gene: TRBJ1-5
D gene: NA
CDR3 protein: CASSLQSNQPQHF
CDR3 DNA: TGTGCCAGCAGTTTACAGTCCAATCAGCCCCAGCATTTT

V gene: TRBV3-1/TRBV3-2
clone size: NA
J gene: TRBJ1-1
D gene: TRBD1
CDR3 protein: CASSLLQGRTEAFF
CDR3 DNA: TGTGCCAGCAGCCTTTTACAGGGGAGGACTGAAGCTTTCTTT

V gene: TRBV9
clone size: NA
J gene: TRBJ2-3
D gene: TRBD2
CDR3 protein: CASSAWDYPDTQYF
CDR3 DNA: TGTGCCAGCAGCGCGTGGGACTATCCAGATACGCAGTATTTT

V gene: TRBV4-3
clone size: NA
J gene: TRBJ2-3
D gene: TRBD2
CDR3 protein: CASSQGTSGPDTQYF
CDR3 DNA: TGCGCCAGCAGCCAAGGGACTAGCGGGCCAGATACGCAGTATTTT

V gene: TRBV12-2
clone size: NA
J gene: TRBJ1-5
D gene: NA
CDR3 protein: CASRLLWAGGSKHF
CDR3 DNA: NA

V gene: TRBV18
clone size: once
J gene: TRBJ1-1
D gene: TRBD1
CDR3 protein: CASSPGTGYTEAFF
CDR3 DNA: TGTGCCAGCTCTCCCGGGACAGGGTACACTGAAGCTTTCTTT

V gene: TRBV6-6
clone size: NA
J gene: TRBJ1-1
D gene: NA
CDR3 protein: CASSYSPQALSAFF
CDR3 DNA: TGTGCCAGCAGTTACTCGCCCCAGGCCTTGTCGGCTTTCTTT

V gene: TRBV7-2
clone size: NA
J gene: TRBJ2-3
D gene: NA
CDR3 protein: CASSLESSQRTDTQYF
CDR3 DNA: TGTGCCAGCAGCTTGGAGTCTAGCCAACGCACAGATACGCAGTATTTT

V gene: TRBV7-2
clone size: once
J gene: TRBJ1-1
D gene: TRBD1
CDR3 protein: CASSSVATGGTEAFF
CDR3 DNA: TGTGCCAGCAGCTCAGTTGCCACAGGGGGTACTGAAGCTTTCTTT